This paragraph covers one T cell receptor beta chain sequence. The specificity of this receptor is unknown. Nothing much larger sits one base from this clone, and base qualities are not available. These data belong to a study of control samples from healthy donors and cancer patients (TCRdb year 2020). The library was generated by the immunoSEQ multiplex PCR assay. Imported from immuneACCESS, the table was reduced by TCRdb to in-frame sequences with V and J called. These copies leave out some clones; in studies compared against another copy, an unresolved V gene accounts for under half, and the cause of the remainder is not known. This sample holds roughly 130,000 clones; about 91% were observed only once. Together, the top ten hold approximately 9% of the sample. Specimen: blood. The receptor's source is a man aged 18 to 29 in good health.

The CDR3: CASSFGQGETGANVLTF. In nucleotide form, the sequence is TGTGCCAGCAGCTTTGGGCAGGGTGAGACTGGGGCCAACGTCCTGACTTTC. This chain joins TRBV7-2 to TRBJ2-6; possibly the D gene is TRBD1, per 5 matching bases. From its cysteine to its phenylalanine, the CDR3 spans 17 amino acids. CDR3 DNA only is kept here, 51 bases in frame from base 1. Via the germline V gene, CDR1 is SGHTA and CDR2 FQGNSA. V gives up 3 bases and J gives up 2 bases, and the segment between their germline ends measures 14 bases.